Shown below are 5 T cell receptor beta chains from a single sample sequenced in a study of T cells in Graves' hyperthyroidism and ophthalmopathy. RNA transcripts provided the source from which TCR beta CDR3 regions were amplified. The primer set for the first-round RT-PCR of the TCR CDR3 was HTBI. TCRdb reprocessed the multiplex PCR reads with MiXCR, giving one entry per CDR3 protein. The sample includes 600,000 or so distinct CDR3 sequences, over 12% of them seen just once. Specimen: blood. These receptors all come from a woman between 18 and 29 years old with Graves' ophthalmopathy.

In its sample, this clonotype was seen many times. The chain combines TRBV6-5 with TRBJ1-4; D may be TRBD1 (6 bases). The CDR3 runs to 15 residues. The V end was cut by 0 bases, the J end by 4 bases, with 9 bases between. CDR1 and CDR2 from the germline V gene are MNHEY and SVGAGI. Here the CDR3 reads CASSYSGTFNEKLFF. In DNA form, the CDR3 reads TGTGCCAGCAGTTACTCTGGGACATTTAATGAAAAACTGTTTTTT.

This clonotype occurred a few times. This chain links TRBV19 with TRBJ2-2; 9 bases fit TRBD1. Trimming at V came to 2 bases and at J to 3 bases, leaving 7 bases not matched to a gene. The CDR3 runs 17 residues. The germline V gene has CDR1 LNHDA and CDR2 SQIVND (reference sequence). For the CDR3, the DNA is TGTGCCAGTAGTATATCGGGACAGGGTGATGACACCGGGGAGCTGTTTTTT. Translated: CASSISGQGDDTGELFF.

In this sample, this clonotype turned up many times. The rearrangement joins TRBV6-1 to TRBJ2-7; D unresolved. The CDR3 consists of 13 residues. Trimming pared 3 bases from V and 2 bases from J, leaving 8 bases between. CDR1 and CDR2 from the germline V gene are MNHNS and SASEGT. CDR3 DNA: TGTGCCAGCAGTGAGGGCAGTACCTACGAGCAGTACTTC. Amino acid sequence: CASSEGSTYEQYF.

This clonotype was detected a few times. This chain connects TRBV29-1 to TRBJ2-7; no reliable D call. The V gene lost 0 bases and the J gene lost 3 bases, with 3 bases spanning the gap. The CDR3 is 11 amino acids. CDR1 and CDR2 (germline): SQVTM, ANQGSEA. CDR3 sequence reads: CSVEDFYEQYF. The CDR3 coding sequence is TGCAGCGTTGAAGATTTCTACGAGCAGTACTTC.

CDR3 bases: TGTGCCAGTAGTATGAACCTTGGCAATCAGCCCCAGCATTTT. Protein product: CASSMNLGNQPQHF. The chain is built from TRBV19 and TRBJ1-5; D is unclear. The CDR3 is 14 residues long. Trimming took off 3 bases at V and 2 bases at J, with 8 bases between the two ends. In germline, CDR1 is LNHDA, CDR2 SQIVND (reference sequence).